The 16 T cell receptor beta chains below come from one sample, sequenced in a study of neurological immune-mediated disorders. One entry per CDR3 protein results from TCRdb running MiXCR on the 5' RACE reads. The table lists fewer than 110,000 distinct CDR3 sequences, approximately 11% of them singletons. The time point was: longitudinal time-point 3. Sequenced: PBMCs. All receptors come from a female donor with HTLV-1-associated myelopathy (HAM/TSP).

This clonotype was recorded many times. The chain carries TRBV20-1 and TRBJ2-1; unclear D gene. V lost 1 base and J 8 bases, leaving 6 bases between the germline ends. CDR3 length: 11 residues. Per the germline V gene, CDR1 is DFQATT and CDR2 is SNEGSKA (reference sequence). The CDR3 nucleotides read TGCAGTGCTAGAGTGGACCATGAGCAGTTCTTC. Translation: CSARVDHEQFF.

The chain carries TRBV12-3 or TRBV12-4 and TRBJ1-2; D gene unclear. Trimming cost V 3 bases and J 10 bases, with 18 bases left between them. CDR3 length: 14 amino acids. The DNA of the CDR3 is TGTGCCAGCAGTTTCACAGAGTGGGGAGGTGACTACACCTTC. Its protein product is CASSFTEWGGDYTF.

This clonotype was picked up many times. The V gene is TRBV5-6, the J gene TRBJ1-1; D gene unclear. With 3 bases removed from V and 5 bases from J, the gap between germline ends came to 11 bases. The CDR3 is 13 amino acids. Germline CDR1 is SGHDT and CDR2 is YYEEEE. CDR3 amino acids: CASSSYTGTEAFF. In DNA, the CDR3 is TGTGCCAGCAGCTCCTATACGGGAACTGAAGCTTTCTTT.

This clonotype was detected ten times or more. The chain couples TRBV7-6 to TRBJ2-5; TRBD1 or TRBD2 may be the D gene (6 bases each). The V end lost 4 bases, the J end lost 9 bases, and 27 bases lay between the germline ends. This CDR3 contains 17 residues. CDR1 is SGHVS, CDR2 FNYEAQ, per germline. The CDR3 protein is CASSSDDTPDSPGAQYF. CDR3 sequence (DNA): TGTGCCAGCAGCTCAGACGACACACCGGACAGCCCGGGGGCCCAGTACTTC.

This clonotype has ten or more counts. CDR3 protein: CASSLASHQETQYF. Here the CDR3 DNA reads TGTGCCAGCAGCTTGGCGTCCCACCAAGAGACCCAGTACTTC. This chain links TRBV7-6 with TRBJ2-5; no clear D gene. The V end lost 3 bases, the J end lost 0 bases, and 8 bases lay between the germline ends. The CDR3 contains 14 residues. From germline, CDR1 is SGHVS and CDR2 FNYEAQ.

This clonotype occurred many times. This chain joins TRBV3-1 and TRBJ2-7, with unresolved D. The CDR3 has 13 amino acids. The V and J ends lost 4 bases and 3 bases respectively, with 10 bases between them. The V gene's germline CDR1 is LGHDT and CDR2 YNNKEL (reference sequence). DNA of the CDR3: TGTGCCAGCAGCCCCTTGACCCGCTACGAGCAGTACTTC. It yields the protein CASSPLTRYEQYF.

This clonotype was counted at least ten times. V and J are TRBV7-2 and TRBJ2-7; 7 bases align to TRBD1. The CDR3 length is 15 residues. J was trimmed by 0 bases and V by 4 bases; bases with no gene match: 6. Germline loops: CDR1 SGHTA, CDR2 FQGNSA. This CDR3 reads CASSSEQGLSYEQYF. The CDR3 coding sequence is TGTGCCAGCAGCTCCGAACAGGGGCTCTCCTACGAGCAGTACTTC.

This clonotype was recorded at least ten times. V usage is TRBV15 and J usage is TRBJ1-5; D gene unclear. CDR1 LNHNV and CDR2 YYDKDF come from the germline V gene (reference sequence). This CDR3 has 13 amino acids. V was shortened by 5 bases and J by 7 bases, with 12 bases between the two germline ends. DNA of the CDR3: TGTGCCACCAGCCAGTTCTCGGGGCAGCCCCAGCATTTT. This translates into CATSQFSGQPQHF.

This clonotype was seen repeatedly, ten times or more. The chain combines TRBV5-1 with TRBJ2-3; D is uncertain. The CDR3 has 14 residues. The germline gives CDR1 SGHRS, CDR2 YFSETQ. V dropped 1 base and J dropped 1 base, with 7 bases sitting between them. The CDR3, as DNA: TGCGCCAGCAGCTTGAAGTTTGGCACAGATACGCAGTATTTT. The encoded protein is CASSLKFGTDTQYF.

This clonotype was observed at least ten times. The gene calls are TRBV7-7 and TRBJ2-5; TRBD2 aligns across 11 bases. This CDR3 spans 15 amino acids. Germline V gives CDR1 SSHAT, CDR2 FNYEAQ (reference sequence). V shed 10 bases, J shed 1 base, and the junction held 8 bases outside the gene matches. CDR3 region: CATSSGLAGQETQYF. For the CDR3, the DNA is TGTGCCACCTCCTCCGGACTAGCGGGCCAAGAGACCCAGTACTTC.

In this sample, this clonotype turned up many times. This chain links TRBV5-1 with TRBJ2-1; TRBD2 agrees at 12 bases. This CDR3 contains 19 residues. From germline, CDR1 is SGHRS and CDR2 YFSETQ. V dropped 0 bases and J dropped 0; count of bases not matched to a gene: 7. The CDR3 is CASSLELAGGYSSYNEQFF. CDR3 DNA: TGCGCCAGCAGCTTGGAACTAGCGGGGGGCTACAGCTCCTACAATGAGCAGTTCTTC.

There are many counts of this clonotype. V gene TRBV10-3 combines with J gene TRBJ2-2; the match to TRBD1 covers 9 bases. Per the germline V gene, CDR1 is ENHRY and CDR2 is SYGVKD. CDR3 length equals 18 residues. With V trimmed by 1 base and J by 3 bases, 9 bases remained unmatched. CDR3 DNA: TGTGCCATCAGTGAGTACGGAACCACAGGGGGCGACACCGGGGAGCTGTTTTTT. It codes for CAISEYGTTGGDTGELFF.

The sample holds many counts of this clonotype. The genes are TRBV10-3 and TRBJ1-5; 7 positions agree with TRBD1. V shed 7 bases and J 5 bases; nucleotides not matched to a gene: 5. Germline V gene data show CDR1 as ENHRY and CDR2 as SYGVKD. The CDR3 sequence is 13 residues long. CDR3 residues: CAITRGLDQPQHF. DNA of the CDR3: TGTGCCATCACAAGGGGGCTGGATCAGCCCCAGCATTTT.

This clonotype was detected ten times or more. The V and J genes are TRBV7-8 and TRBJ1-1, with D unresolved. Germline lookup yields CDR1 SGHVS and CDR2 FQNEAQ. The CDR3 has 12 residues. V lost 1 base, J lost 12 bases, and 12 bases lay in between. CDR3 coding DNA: TGTGCCAGCAGCTTAGGGGCCCGGGGTCCTTTCTTT. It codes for CASSLGARGPFF.

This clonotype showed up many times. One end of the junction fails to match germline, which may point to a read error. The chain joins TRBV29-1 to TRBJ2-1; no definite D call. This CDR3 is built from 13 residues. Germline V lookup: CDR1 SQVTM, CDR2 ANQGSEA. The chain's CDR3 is CSVEVLVKPHPVF. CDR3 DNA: TGCAGCGTTGAAGTTTTGGTAAAGCCCCACCCGGTCTTC.

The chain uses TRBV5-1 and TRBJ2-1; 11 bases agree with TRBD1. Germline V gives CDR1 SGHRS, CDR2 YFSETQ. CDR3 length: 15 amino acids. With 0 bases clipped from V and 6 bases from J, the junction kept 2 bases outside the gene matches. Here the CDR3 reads CASSLGTGGFNEQFF. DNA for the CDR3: TGCGCCAGCAGCTTGGGGACAGGGGGCTTCAATGAGCAGTTCTTC. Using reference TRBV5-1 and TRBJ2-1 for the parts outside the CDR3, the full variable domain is KAGVTQTPRYLIKTRGQQVTLSCSPISGHRSVSWYQQTPGQGLQFLFEYFSETQRNKGNFPGRFSGRQFSNSRSEMNVSTLELGDSALYLCASSLGTGGFNEQFFGPGTRLTVL.